The 13 T cell receptor beta chains below come from one sample, sequenced in a study of blood T cell repertoires in COVID-19. Assay used: immunoSEQ multiplex PCR; TCRdb lists only in-frame clones, some missing. Among 200,000 to 250,000 clones, 75% to 90% were seen once, and the ten largest hold 3.5% to 5.5%. The sample comprised PBMCs or T cells enriched from blood (not recorded which). Receptors were obtained from a woman aged 25 to 39 who had been exposed to COVID-19.

This chain uses TRBV6-1 with TRBJ1-3, with unresolved D. The CDR3 is 15 amino acids. The V gene lost 1 base and the J gene lost 2 bases, with 9 bases spanning the gap. Looked up from germline, CDR1 is MNHNS and CDR2 is SASEGT. The chain's CDR3 is CASSEGAGAGNTIYF. The CDR3 DNA reads as TGTGCCAGCAGTGAAGGAGCGGGTGCTGGAAACACCATATATTTT.

This chain links TRBV3-1 (or the pseudogene TRBV3-2) with TRBJ2-7; 7 positions agree with TRBD2. CDR1 and CDR2 from the germline V gene are LGHDT and YNNKEL (reference sequence). This CDR3 contains 13 residues. The V and J ends lost 4 bases and 9 bases, in that order; junction bases with no gene match: 9. CDR3: CASSPAGVYWQYF. The CDR3, as DNA: TGTGCCAGCAGCCCTGCGGGGGTGTATTGGCAGTACTTC.

The chain combines TRBV4-1 with TRBJ2-2; D gene unclear. V dropped 4 bases and J dropped 4 bases, with 4 bases sitting between them. This CDR3 is 12 amino acids long. CDR1 is MGHRA, CDR2 YSYEKL, per germline. The CDR3 sequence is CASSLATGELFF. The CDR3 DNA reads as TGCGCCAGCAGCCTGGCCACCGGGGAGCTGTTTTTT.

V gene TRBV24-1 combines with J gene TRBJ2-5, with TRBD2 matching over 7 bases. V shed 1 base and J 0 bases; nucleotides not matched to a gene: 7. The CDR3 totals 17 residues. Germline CDR1 KGHDR, CDR2 SFDVKD. This chain's CDR3 is CATSDFGASGNQETQYF. The CDR3 region has the DNA TGTGCCACCAGTGATTTCGGAGCTAGCGGAAACCAAGAGACCCAGTACTTC.

This rearrangement joins TRBV9 to TRBJ1-2, with 8 bases aligning to TRBD1. Per germline, CDR1 SGDLS and CDR2 YYNGEE. The V gene end was trimmed by 0 bases and the J gene end by 7 bases; junction bases not matched to a gene: 11. The CDR3 extends over 16 amino acids. DNA for the CDR3: TGTGCCAGCAGCGTAGGTTCAGGGCAGGGGGCCGGTGGCTACACCTTC. Amino acids: CASSVGSGQGAGGYTF.

The V and J genes are TRBV7-2 and TRBJ2-1; D is unclear. V lost 7 bases to trimming and J lost 0 bases, with 13 bases between them. Germline loops: CDR1 SGHTA, CDR2 FQGNSA. CDR3 length: 15 residues. The CDR3 protein is CASTPRPSSYNEQFF. CDR3 coding DNA: TGTGCCAGCACCCCACGCCCGAGCTCCTACAATGAGCAGTTCTTC.

This clone was found a few times. The J gene is TRBJ1-1, the V gene TRBV7-2; weak D call: TRBD1 (5 bases). Germline V gives CDR1 SGHTA, CDR2 FQGNSA. V shed 5 bases and J shed 0 bases, with 22 bases lying between them. This CDR3 region has 18 residues. The CDR3 sequence: CASSPRGVLASLNTEAFF. DNA of the CDR3: TGTGCCAGCAGCCCACGGGGGGTTCTGGCGAGCTTGAACACTGAAGCTTTCTTT.

The chain combines TRBV12-3 or TRBV12-4 with TRBJ1-1; a weak D match, TRBD1 (5 bases). The length of the CDR3 is 13 residues. V was clipped by 5 bases and J by 1 base, with 8 bases between them. In DNA, the CDR3 is TGTGCCAGCAGTAGGACACAGAACACTGAAGCTTTCTTT. Residues: CASSRTQNTEAFF.

For the CDR3, the DNA is TGTGCCAGCGTTCAGGGGACAGGAGGGAACACTGAAGCTTTCTTT. Translating it yields CASVQGTGGNTEAFF. The rearrangement joins TRBV19 to TRBJ1-1; TRBD1 matches at 8 bases. Germline loops: CDR1 LNHDA, CDR2 SQIVND (reference sequence). This CDR3 has 15 residues. V lost 9 bases and J lost 1; bases outside the gene matches: 10.

This chain links TRBV23-1 with TRBJ2-7, with 9 bases identical to TRBD1. TRBV23-1 carries the ORF label, with uncertain function. V was pared by 2 bases and J by 5 bases, with 13 bases of the junction left unmatched. CDR3 length equals 17 residues. The CDR3 loop reads CASSQEDRGLPRHEQYF. The CDR3 DNA follows: TGCGCCAGCAGTCAAGAGGACAGGGGCCTCCCTCGCCACGAGCAGTACTTC.

Only one count was recorded for this clone. This chain joins TRBV18 and TRBJ2-3; 13 bases agree with TRBD2. This CDR3 spans 14 amino acids. The trim removed 6 bases at V and 4 bases at J, leaving 1 base unmatched. Germline V gene sequence: CDR1 KGHSH, CDR2 LQKENI. The chain's CDR3 is CASSTSGGADTQYF. In DNA form, the CDR3 reads TGTGCCAGCTCTACTAGCGGGGGGGCAGATACGCAGTATTTT.

The chain couples TRBV11-2 to TRBJ2-7; no reliable D call. CDR3 length equals 14 residues. V gave up 6 bases and J gave up 4 bases, with 16 bases separating them. Germline V gives CDR1 SGHAT, CDR2 FQNNGV. CDR3 residues: CASSFGEIGYEQYF. In DNA, the CDR3 is TGTGCCAGCAGTTTCGGAGAGATCGGGTACGAGCAGTACTTC.

The genes are TRBV5-6 and TRBJ2-3; D may be TRBD1 (6 bases). The CDR3 has 13 amino acids. V was pared by 0 bases and J by 6 bases, with 8 bases between. Germline CDR1 reads SGHDT; CDR2 reads YYEEEE. Here the CDR3 reads CASSLDRDDTQYF. DNA for the CDR3: TGTGCCAGCAGCTTGGACAGGGACGATACGCAGTATTTT.